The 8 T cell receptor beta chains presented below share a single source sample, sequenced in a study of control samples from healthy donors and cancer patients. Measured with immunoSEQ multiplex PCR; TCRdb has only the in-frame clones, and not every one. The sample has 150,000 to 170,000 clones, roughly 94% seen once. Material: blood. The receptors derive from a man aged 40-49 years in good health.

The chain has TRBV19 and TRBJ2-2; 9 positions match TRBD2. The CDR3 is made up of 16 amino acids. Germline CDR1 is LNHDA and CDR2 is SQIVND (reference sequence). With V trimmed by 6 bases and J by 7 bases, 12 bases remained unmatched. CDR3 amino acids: CASRSAAGGDDGELFF. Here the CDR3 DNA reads TGTGCCAGTAGATCCGCCGCGGGAGGGGACGACGGGGAGCTGTTTTTT.

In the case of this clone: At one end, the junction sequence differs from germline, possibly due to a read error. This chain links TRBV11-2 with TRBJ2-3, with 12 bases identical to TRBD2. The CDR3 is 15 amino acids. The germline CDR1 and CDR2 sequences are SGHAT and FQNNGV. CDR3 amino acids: CAISSSGGATDTQYF. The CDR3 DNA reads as TGTGCCATCAGCTCTAGCGGGGGGGCGACAGATACGCAGTATTTT. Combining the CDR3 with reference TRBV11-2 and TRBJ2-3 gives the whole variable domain EAGVAQSPRYKIIEKRQSVAFWCNPISGHATLYWYQQILGQGPKLLIQFQNNGVVDDSQLPKDRFSAERLKGVDSTLKIQPAKLEDSAVYLCAISSSGGATDTQYFGPGTRLTVL.

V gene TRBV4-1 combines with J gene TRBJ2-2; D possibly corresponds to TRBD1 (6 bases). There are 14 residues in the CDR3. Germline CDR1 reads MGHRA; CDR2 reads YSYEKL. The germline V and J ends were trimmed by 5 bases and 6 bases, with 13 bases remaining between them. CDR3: CASSFQGFAGELFF. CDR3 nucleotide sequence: TGCGCCAGCAGCTTCCAGGGGTTCGCCGGGGAGCTGTTTTTT.

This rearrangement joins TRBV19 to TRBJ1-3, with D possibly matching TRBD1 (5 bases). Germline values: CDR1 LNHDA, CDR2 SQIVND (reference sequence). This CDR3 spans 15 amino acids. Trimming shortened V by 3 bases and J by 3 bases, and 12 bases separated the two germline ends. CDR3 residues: CASSIGAGNGNTIYF. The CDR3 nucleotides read TGTGCCAGTAGTATTGGAGCAGGGAATGGAAACACCATATATTTT.

The CDR3 loop reads CASLGQGRSTEAFF. The CDR3 nucleotides are TGTGCCAGCCTCGGACAGGGGAGGAGCACTGAAGCTTTCTTT. This chain connects TRBV7-9 to TRBJ1-1, with TRBD1 identical over 9 bases. The trim removed 8 bases at V and 4 bases at J, leaving 8 bases unmatched. The CDR3 is 14 residues long. The germline V gene encodes CDR1 SEHNR and CDR2 FQNEAQ (reference sequence).

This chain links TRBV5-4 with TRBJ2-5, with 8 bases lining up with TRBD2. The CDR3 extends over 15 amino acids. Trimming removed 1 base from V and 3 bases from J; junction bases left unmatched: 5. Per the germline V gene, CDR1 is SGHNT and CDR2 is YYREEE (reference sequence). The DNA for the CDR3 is TGTGCCAGCAGCTTGCCCGGGGGGGGTAAAGAGACCCAGTACTTC. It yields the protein CASSLPGGGKETQYF.

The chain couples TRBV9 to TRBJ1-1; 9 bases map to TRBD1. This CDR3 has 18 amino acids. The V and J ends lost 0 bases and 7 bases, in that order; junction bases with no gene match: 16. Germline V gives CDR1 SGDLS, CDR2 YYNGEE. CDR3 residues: CASSVGEGLGQGRYEAFF. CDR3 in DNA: TGTGCCAGCAGCGTAGGGGAGGGACTAGGACAGGGGCGATATGAAGCTTTCTTT.

The CDR3: CASSVAWDTQYF. The DNA of the CDR3 is TGTGCCAGCAGCGTAGCTTGGGATACGCAGTATTTT. The chain links TRBV9 to TRBJ2-3, with D unclear. The CDR3 extends over 12 amino acids. Trimming cost V 0 bases and J 6 bases, with 5 bases left between them. The germline V gene encodes CDR1 SGDLS and CDR2 YYNGEE.